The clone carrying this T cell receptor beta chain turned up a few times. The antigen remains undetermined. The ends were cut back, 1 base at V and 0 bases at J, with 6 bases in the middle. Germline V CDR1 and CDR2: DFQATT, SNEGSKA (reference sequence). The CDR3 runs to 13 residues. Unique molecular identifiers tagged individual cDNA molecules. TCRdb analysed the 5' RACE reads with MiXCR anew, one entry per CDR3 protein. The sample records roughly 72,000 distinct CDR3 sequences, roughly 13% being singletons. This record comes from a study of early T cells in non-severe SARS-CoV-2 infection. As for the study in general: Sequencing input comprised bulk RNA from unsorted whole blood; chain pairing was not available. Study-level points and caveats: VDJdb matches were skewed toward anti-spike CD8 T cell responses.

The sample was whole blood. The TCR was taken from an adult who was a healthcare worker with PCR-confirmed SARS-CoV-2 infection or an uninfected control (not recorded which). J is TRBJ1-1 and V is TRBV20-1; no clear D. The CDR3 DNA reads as TGCAGTGCTAGAGGGACGTTGAACACTGAAGCTTTCTTT. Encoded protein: CSARGTLNTEAFF.